This TCR beta chain was identified in a study of OX40 agonist ivuxolimab in advanced cancers. The CDR3 covers 15 residues. The V and J ends lost 4 bases and 0 bases respectively, with 14 bases between them. Germline CDR1 reads SGHDT; CDR2 reads YYEEEE. Data came from immunoSEQ multiplex PCR; TCRdb stores just in-frame clones and leaves some out. The repertoire has around 70,000 clones, 85% of them found once; the top ten carry approximately 4%. V gene TRBV5-6 combines with J gene TRBJ2-7; D may be TRBD1 or TRBD2 (5 bases each). This receptor was identified in an adult with an advanced solid tumor such as melanoma, head and neck, liver or kidney cancer. The sequences come from CD4+ or CD8+ T cells sorted from blood, collected in a trial of the OX40 agonist ivuxolimab. The CDR3: CASSLGTRSSYEQYF. The CDR3 DNA is TGTGCCAGCAGCCTGGGGACCCGGAGCTCCTACGAGCAGTACTTC. The full variable domain, with the rest looked up from reference TRBV5-6 and TRBJ2-7, is DAGVTQSPTHLIKTRGQQVTLRCSPKSGHDTVSWYQQALGQGPQFIFQYYEEEERQRGNFPDRFSGHQFPNYSSELNVNALLLGDSALYLCASSLGTRSSYEQYFGPGTRLTVT.